The 10 T cell receptor beta chains below were found in one sample sequenced in a study of shared clonotypes between healthy human individuals (dated by TCRdb to 2018 to 2020). The library was obtained by the immunoSEQ multiplex PCR assay. TCRdb took over this immuneACCESS table, retaining in-frame rearrangements with V and J assigned. Such tables are incomplete; in checked studies, under half of the missing clones stem from an unresolved V gene, and the remainder is unexplained. The sample table records 2 million to 2.5 million clones; just over 90% of these occur just once. The ten largest clonotypes hold under 0.45% of the sample. Sample: naive CD4+ T cells from PBMCs. Sample cell subset or site, as interpreted from the label and publication: CD45RA+ positively selected. The origin of the receptors is a man between 18 and 29 years old in good health. Some clones in this sample may be carry-over from other donors' samples.

The chain couples TRBV7-3 to TRBJ1-3; 7 nucleotides match TRBD1. The germline V gene has CDR1 SGHTA and CDR2 FQGTGA. This CDR3 region has 14 residues. Trimming at V came to 5 bases and at J to 1 base, leaving 2 bases not matched to a gene. CDR3 amino acids: CASSMGQSGNTIYF. As DNA, the CDR3 is TGTGCCAGCAGCATGGGACAGTCTGGAAACACCATATATTTT.

The genes are TRBV4-3 and TRBJ2-3; 10 nucleotides line up with TRBD2. This CDR3 spans 16 amino acids. Germline V gene sequence: CDR1 LGHNA, CDR2 YSLEER. V shed 1 base, J shed 8 bases, and the junction held 9 bases outside the gene matches. The CDR3 DNA sequence: TGCGCCAGCAGCCAAGGACTAGCGGGTTGGGGGGGTACGCAGTATTTT. Translating it yields CASSQGLAGWGGTQYF.

The V and J genes are TRBV9 and TRBJ2-7; either TRBD1 or TRBD2 may supply D (7 bases each). V shed 4 bases and J shed 5 bases, with 22 bases lying between them. There are 16 residues in the CDR3. Germline V CDR1 and CDR2: SGDLS, YYNGEE. CDR3 nucleotides: TGTGCCAGCAGCAACATCAGGGGGGGAACTTCTGACGAGCAGTACTTC. Its protein product is CASSNIRGGTSDEQYF.

The chain combines TRBV25-1 with TRBJ2-3; D may be TRBD1 or TRBD2 (5 bases each). Germline CDR1 is MGHDK and CDR2 is SYGVNS. V was trimmed by 7 bases and J by 5 bases, leaving 13 bases between them. The CDR3 runs to 13 residues. The CDR3 spells CASTLGVGDTQYF. DNA for the CDR3: TGTGCCAGCACCTTGGGGGTTGGAGATACGCAGTATTTT.

The V call is TRBV28, the J call TRBJ2-7; D might be TRBD1 or TRBD2, each matching 5 bases. CDR3 length: 14 residues. Trimming cost V 4 bases and J 6 bases, with 16 bases left between them. Germline V gives CDR1 MDHEN, CDR2 SYDVKM. In DNA form, the CDR3 reads TGTGCCAGCAGTTCGGGGACGCGGATTGGCGAGCAGTACTTC. Translating it yields CASSSGTRIGEQYF.

The chain carries TRBV28 and TRBJ1-1; a possible D gene is TRBD1 (6 bases). V was trimmed by 5 bases and J by 1 base, leaving 14 bases between them. CDR3 length: 15 residues. Germline CDR1 is MDHEN and CDR2 is SYDVKM. CDR3 region: CASSVAGVRNTEAFF. The CDR3 DNA follows: TGTGCCAGCAGTGTAGCAGGGGTTAGGAACACTGAAGCTTTCTTT.

The chain is built from TRBV28 and TRBJ2-5, with 12 bases identical to TRBD2. J gave up 6 bases and V 3 bases, and 2 bases lay outside the gene matches. Germline loops: CDR1 MDHEN, CDR2 SYDVKM. This CDR3 contains 14 residues. The CDR3 reads CASSFRTSGKTQYF. The CDR3 DNA is TGTGCCAGCAGTTTCCGGACTAGCGGGAAGACCCAGTACTTC.

This chain connects TRBV7-8 to TRBJ1-3; possible D gene TRBD1, 6 bases. V lost 0 bases to trimming and J lost 7 bases, with 16 bases between them. Germline assignment: CDR1 SGHVS and CDR2 FQNEAQ. This CDR3 comprises 16 residues. CDR3 residues: CASSLALPPQGNTIYF. The CDR3 nucleotides are TGTGCCAGCAGCTTAGCGCTCCCTCCCCAGGGGAACACCATATATTTT.

This clone was detected a few times. The gene calls are TRBV28 and TRBJ2-1; 8 bases fit TRBD2. V lost 11 bases to trimming and J lost 8 bases; unmatched junction nucleotides: 11. CDR1 and CDR2 from the germline V gene are MDHEN and SYDVKM. This CDR3 has 13 amino acids. The chain's CDR3 is CAASGGVGHEQFF. CDR3 nucleotides: TGTGCCGCATCGGGAGGGGTGGGCCATGAGCAGTTCTTC.

The genes are TRBV7-9 and TRBJ2-1; D uncertain. The CDR3 totals 15 residues. CDR1 is SEHNR, CDR2 FQNEAQ, per germline (reference sequence). V lost 5 bases, J lost 2 bases, and 13 bases lay in between. The CDR3 loop is CASSPPGATYNEQFF. CDR3 in DNA: TGTGCCAGCAGCCCCCCAGGCGCGACCTACAATGAGCAGTTCTTC.